A selection of T cell receptor beta chains follows, all from one sample in a study of cytomegalovirus exposure and HLA in healthy donors. Assay used: immunoSEQ multiplex PCR; TCRdb lists only in-frame clones, some missing. The repertoire holds fewer than 150,000 clones, with roughly 74% as singletons. The sequencing input was PBMCs. These receptors were obtained from a woman aged 40 to 50 in good health and CMV-seropositive. Each CDR3 is given with its conserved first and last residue. Fields, in order: V gene, D gene, J gene, CDR3 length, clone size, CDR3 protein, CDR3 DNA. The D gene is left open where the match is weak. Size is stated for part of the rows, as once, few or many counts, or as a class when the clone is expanded.

V: TRBV5-1
D: .
J: TRBJ1-4
length: 15
size: .
CDR3: CASSSGAATNEKLFF
DNA: TGCGCCAGCAGTAGTGGAGCCGCAACTAATGAAAAACTGTTTTTT

V: TRBV5-1
D: TRBD2
J: TRBJ2-1
length: 15
size: .
CDR3: CASSPGLAYDNEQFF
DNA: TGCGCCAGCAGCCCGGGACTAGCCTACGACAATGAGCAGTTCTTC

V: TRBV5-1
D: .
J: TRBJ1-1
length: 14
size: few
CDR3: CASSLLQLNTEAFF
DNA: TGCGCCAGCAGCTTGCTACAGCTGAACACTGAAGCTTTCTTT

V: TRBV7-9
D: .
J: TRBJ1-1
length: 13
size: .
CDR3: CASRAPLNTEAFF
DNA: TGTGCCAGCAGGGCACCCTTGAACACTGAAGCTTTCTTT

V: TRBV5-4
D: TRBD1
J: TRBJ1-2
length: 15
size: .
CDR3: CASSFRGQARYGYTF
DNA: TGTGCCAGCAGCTTCCGAGGACAGGCCCGCTATGGCTACACCTTC

V: TRBV9
D: .
J: TRBJ2-6
length: 19
size: .
CDR3: CASSVEEGAENSGANVLTF
DNA: TGTGCCAGCAGCGTAGAGGAGGGGGCGGAAAACTCTGGGGCCAACGTCCTGACTTTC

V: TRBV5-1
D: .
J: TRBJ2-6
length: 15
size: .
CDR3: CASSFKISGANVLTF
DNA: TGCGCCAGCAGCTTTAAAATCTCTGGGGCCAACGTCCTGACTTTC

V: TRBV19
D: TRBD1
J: TRBJ1-5
length: 15
size: once
CDR3: CASNGEGQVNQPQHF
DNA: TGTGCCAGTAACGGGGAGGGACAGGTCAATCAGCCCCAGCATTTT

V: TRBV10-3
D: TRBD2
J: TRBJ2-1
length: 18
size: once
CDR3: CAIKGGPSGTSSYNEQFF
DNA: TGTGCCATCAAGGGGGGGCCTAGCGGGACCAGCTCCTACAATGAGCAGTTCTTC

V: TRBV18
D: TRBD1
J: TRBJ1-4
length: 13
size: few
CDR3: CASAQGIDEKLFF
DNA: TGTGCCAGCGCACAGGGGATCGATGAAAAACTGTTTTTT

V: TRBV18
D: TRBD1
J: TRBJ2-3
length: 16
size: .
CDR3: CASSSTSQGATDTQYF
DNA: TGTGCCAGCTCATCCACCTCACAGGGGGCAACAGATACGCAGTATTTT

V: TRBV7-9
D: TRBD1
J: TRBJ2-2
length: 12
size: .
CDR3: CARDRYTGELFF
DNA: TGTGCCAGGGACAGGTACACCGGGGAGCTGTTTTTT

V: TRBV5-4
D: .
J: TRBJ2-1
length: 15
size: once
CDR3: CASSLGQQLVNEQFF
DNA: TGTGCCAGCAGCTTGGGACAACAACTAGTCAATGAGCAGTTCTTC

V: TRBV28
D: TRBD1
J: TRBJ1-2
length: 13
size: .
CDR3: CASRHRGGHGYTF
DNA: TGTGCCAGCAGACACAGGGGGGGGCATGGCTACACCTTC

V: TRBV29-1
D: .
J: TRBJ1-1
length: 13
size: .
CDR3: CSVLRGGNTEAFF
DNA: TGCAGCGTGCTCCGGGGGGGAAACACTGAAGCTTTCTTT

V: TRBV5-5
D: TRBD2
J: TRBJ2-5
length: 15
size: .
CDR3: CASSLPGGRGETQYF
DNA: TGTGCCAGCAGCTTGCCGGGAGGCCGCGGAGAGACCCAGTACTTC

V: TRBV19
D: .
J: TRBJ2-5
length: 15
size: .
CDR3: CASSPLDTPQETQYF
DNA: TGTGCCAGTAGTCCCCTCGACACACCACAGGAGACCCAGTACTTC

V: TRBV7-2
D: .
J: TRBJ1-1
length: 18
size: .
CDR3: CASSLESGVRGVNTEAFF
DNA: TGTGCCAGCAGCTTAGAAAGTGGGGTGCGCGGGGTGAACACTGAAGCTTTCTTT

V: TRBV28
D: TRBD2
J: TRBJ2-3
length: 16
size: .
CDR3: CASRELAGGGGDTQYF
DNA: TGTGCCAGCAGGGAACTAGCGGGAGGGGGAGGAGATACGCAGTATTTT

V: TRBV6-6
D: .
J: TRBJ2-1
length: 15
size: .
CDR3: CASSYRPSSYNEQFF
DNA: TGTGCCAGCAGTTACCGTCCCAGCTCCTACAATGAGCAGTTCTTC

V: TRBV28
D: TRBD2
J: TRBJ2-3
length: 14
size: .
CDR3: CASSLGGRADTQYF
DNA: TGTGCCAGCAGTTTAGGCGGGAGGGCGGATACGCAGTATTTT

V: TRBV30
D: TRBD1
J: TRBJ1-6
length: 17
size: few
CDR3: CAWSVSRDRWFISPLHF
DNA: TGTGCCTGGAGTGTTAGCCGGGACAGGTGGTTTATTTCACCCCTCCACTTT

V: TRBV29-1
D: TRBD1
J: TRBJ2-7
length: 13
size: .
CDR3: CSVEGQGALEQYF
DNA: TGCAGCGTTGAAGGCCAGGGGGCCCTCGAGCAGTACTTC

V: TRBV5-1
D: TRBD2
J: TRBJ2-2
length: 16
size: .
CDR3: CASSAGLAGYTGELFF
DNA: TGCGCCAGCAGTGCTGGACTAGCGGGATACACCGGGGAGCTGTTTTTT

V: TRBV6-5
D: .
J: TRBJ2-7
length: 14
size: .
CDR3: CASTRDQGGYEQYF
DNA: TGTGCCAGCACTAGGGACCAGGGAGGCTACGAGCAGTACTTC

V: TRBV28
D: TRBD1
J: TRBJ2-7
length: 14
size: once
CDR3: CASHPWDRVFEQYF
DNA: TGTGCCAGCCACCCCTGGGACAGGGTCTTTGAGCAGTACTTC

V: TRBV7-9
D: TRBD2
J: TRBJ2-7
length: 15
size: .
CDR3: CSSSVPSGRAYEQYF
DNA: TGTTCCAGCAGCGTACCTAGCGGGAGGGCCTACGAGCAGTACTTC

V: TRBV27
D: .
J: TRBJ2-2
length: 12
size: many
CDR3: CASSYNTGELFF
DNA: TGTGCCAGCAGCTACAACACCGGGGAGCTGTTTTTT

V: TRBV19
D: .
J: TRBJ2-2
length: 15
size: .
CDR3: CASIRGGFNTGELFF
DNA: TGTGCCAGTATCAGGGGCGGTTTTAACACCGGGGAGCTGTTTTTT

V: TRBV7-9
D: .
J: TRBJ2-3
length: 15
size: .
CDR3: CASGQIEGFYSTQYF
DNA: TGTGCCAGCGGCCAGATTGAGGGTTTTTATAGTACGCAGTATTTT

V: TRBV5-1
D: .
J: TRBJ2-1
length: 15
size: .
CDR3: CASSLQAGQYNEQFF
DNA: TGCGCCAGCAGCTTACAAGCGGGCCAATACAATGAGCAGTTCTTC

V: TRBV9
D: TRBD1
J: TRBJ1-4
length: 16
size: .
CDR3: CASSVLSGQGNEKLFF
DNA: TGTGCCAGCAGCGTATTATCGGGACAGGGAAATGAAAAACTGTTTTTT

V: TRBV5-1
D: TRBD2
J: TRBJ2-1
length: 15
size: once
CDR3: CASRAPSGSINEQFF
DNA: TGCGCCAGCCGGGCCCCTAGCGGGAGTATCAATGAGCAGTTCTTC

V: TRBV28
D: .
J: TRBJ1-2
length: 15
size: .
CDR3: CASSLRRKRGAGYTF
DNA: TGTGCCAGCAGTTTAAGGAGGAAGCGGGGGGCAGGCTACACCTTC

V: TRBV6-5
D: .
J: TRBJ2-7
length: 13
size: .
CDR3: CASSYGPRDEQYF
DNA: TGTGCCAGCAGTTACGGTCCCCGGGACGAGCAGTACTTC

V: TRBV5-1
D: TRBD2
J: TRBJ2-5
length: 16
size: .
CDR3: CASSTAPSGGQETQYF
DNA: TGCGCCAGCAGCACCGCCCCTAGCGGGGGACAAGAGACCCAGTACTTC

V: TRBV28
D: .
J: TRBJ2-7
length: 17
size: .
CDR3: CASSLNPIGWRGDEQYF
DNA: TGTGCCAGCAGTTTAAATCCAATCGGATGGAGAGGAGACGAGCAGTACTTC

V: TRBV7-9
D: .
J: TRBJ1-2
length: 12
size: .
CDR3: CSSSLGGSGYTF
DNA: TGTTCCAGCAGCTTAGGAGGGAGCGGCTACACCTTC

V: TRBV5-1
D: .
J: TRBJ2-1
length: 16
size: .
CDR3: CASSPQVVSSYNEQFF
DNA: TGCGCCAGCAGCCCCCAGGTGGTGAGCTCCTACAATGAGCAGTTCTTC

V: TRBV2
D: TRBD1
J: TRBJ2-3
length: 14
size: .
CDR3: CASSERGRGRTQYF
DNA: TGTGCCAGCAGTGAACGGGGCAGGGGGCGTACGCAGTATTTT

V: TRBV5-1
D: TRBD2
J: TRBJ2-1
length: 17
size: few
CDR3: CASSPAGVLLSRNEQFF
DNA: TGCGCCAGCAGCCCGGCGGGAGTTCTTTTATCGCGCAATGAGCAGTTCTTC

V: TRBV10-2
D: .
J: TRBJ2-6
length: 13
size: .
CDR3: CASSRAGANVLTF
DNA: TGCGCCAGCAGTCGTGCTGGGGCCAACGTCCTGACTTTC

V: TRBV6-6
D: .
J: TRBJ1-2
length: 11
size: .
CDR3: CASESNYGYTF
DNA: TGTGCCAGCGAGAGTAACTATGGCTACACCTTC

V: TRBV5-1
D: .
J: TRBJ2-3
length: 15
size: .
CDR3: CASSLAGIGPDTQYF
DNA: TGCGCCAGCAGCTTGGCGGGGATCGGGCCAGATACGCAGTATTTT

V: TRBV30
D: .
J: TRBJ2-3
length: 12
size: .
CDR3: CAWGAGTDTQYF
DNA: TGTGCCTGGGGGGCTGGCACAGATACGCAGTATTTT

V: TRBV5-4
D: .
J: TRBJ2-6
length: 15
size: .
CDR3: CASSARDSGANVLTF
DNA: TGTGCCAGCAGCGCCAGGGATTCAGGGGCCAACGTCCTGACTTTC

V: TRBV5-6
D: TRBD2
J: TRBJ2-7
length: 13
size: .
CDR3: CASSPGLTYEQYF
DNA: TGTGCCAGCAGCCCGGGACTAACCTACGAGCAGTACTTC

V: TRBV5-6
D: TRBD2
J: TRBJ2-7
length: 16
size: .
CDR3: CASRLAGGLSTYEQYF
DNA: TGTGCCAGCCGTCTAGCGGGAGGCCTGTCGACCTACGAGCAGTACTTC

V: TRBV19
D: .
J: TRBJ2-1
length: 16
size: .
CDR3: CASSILTASRPNEQFF
DNA: TGTGCCAGTAGTATCCTGACTGCCTCTCGCCCCAATGAGCAGTTCTTC

V: TRBV9
D: TRBD1
J: TRBJ1-2
length: 16
size: .
CDR3: CASSGGQYPTPYGYTF
DNA: TGTGCCAGCAGCGGGGGACAGTATCCGACCCCCTACGGCTACACCTTC

V: TRBV5-4
D: TRBD1
J: TRBJ2-7
length: 14
size: .
CDR3: CASSQDRGVYEQYF
DNA: TGTGCCAGCAGCCAAGACAGGGGAGTTTACGAGCAGTACTTC

V: TRBV7-2
D: .
J: TRBJ2-7
length: 13
size: few
CDR3: CASSPRYEGEQYF
DNA: TGTGCCAGCAGCCCCCGTTATGAGGGCGAGCAGTACTTC

V: TRBV7-9
D: TRBD2
J: TRBJ2-1
length: 13
size: .
CDR3: CASSFVSGGEQFF
DNA: TGTGCCAGCAGCTTCGTCTCGGGGGGTGAGCAGTTCTTC

V: TRBV9
D: TRBD2
J: TRBJ2-3
length: 14
size: .
CDR3: CASSVGTSVDTQYF
DNA: TGTGCCAGCAGCGTAGGGACTAGCGTAGATACGCAGTATTTT

V: TRBV6-5
D: TRBD2
J: TRBJ2-5
length: 13
size: .
CDR3: CATGLADQETQYF
DNA: TGTGCCACGGGACTAGCGGACCAAGAGACCCAGTACTTC

V: TRBV5-5
D: .
J: TRBJ2-7
length: 15
size: .
CDR3: CASSQGREPLYEQYF
DNA: TGTGCCAGCAGCCAGGGGCGGGAGCCCCTATACGAGCAGTACTTC